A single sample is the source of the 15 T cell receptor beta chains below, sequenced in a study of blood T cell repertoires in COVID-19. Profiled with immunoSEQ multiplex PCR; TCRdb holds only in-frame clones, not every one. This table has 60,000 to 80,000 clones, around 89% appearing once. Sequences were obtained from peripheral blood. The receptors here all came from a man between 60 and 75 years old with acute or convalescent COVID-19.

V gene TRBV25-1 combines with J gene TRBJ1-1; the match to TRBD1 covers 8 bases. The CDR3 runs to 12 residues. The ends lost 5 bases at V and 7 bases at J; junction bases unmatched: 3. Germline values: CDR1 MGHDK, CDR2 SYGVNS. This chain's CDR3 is CASSIDRGEAFF. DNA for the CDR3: TGTGCCAGCAGTATAGACAGGGGTGAAGCTTTCTTT.

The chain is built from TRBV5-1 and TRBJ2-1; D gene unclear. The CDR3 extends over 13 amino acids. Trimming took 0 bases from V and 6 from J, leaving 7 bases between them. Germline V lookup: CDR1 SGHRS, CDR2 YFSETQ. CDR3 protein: CASSLDFGNEQFF. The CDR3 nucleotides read TGCGCCAGCAGCTTGGACTTTGGCAATGAGCAGTTCTTC.

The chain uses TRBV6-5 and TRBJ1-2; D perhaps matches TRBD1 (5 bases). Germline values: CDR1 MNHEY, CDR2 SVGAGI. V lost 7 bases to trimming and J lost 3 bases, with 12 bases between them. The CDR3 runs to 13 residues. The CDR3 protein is CASTRTPYYGYTF. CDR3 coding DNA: TGTGCCAGCACAAGGACACCTTACTATGGCTACACCTTC.

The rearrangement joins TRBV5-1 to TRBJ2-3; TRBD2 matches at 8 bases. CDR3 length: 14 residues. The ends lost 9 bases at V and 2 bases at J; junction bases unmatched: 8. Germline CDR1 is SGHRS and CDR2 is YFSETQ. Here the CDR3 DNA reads TGCGCCACCGGGGGCGGGGGGAACACAGATACGCAGTATTTT. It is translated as CATGGGGNTDTQYF.

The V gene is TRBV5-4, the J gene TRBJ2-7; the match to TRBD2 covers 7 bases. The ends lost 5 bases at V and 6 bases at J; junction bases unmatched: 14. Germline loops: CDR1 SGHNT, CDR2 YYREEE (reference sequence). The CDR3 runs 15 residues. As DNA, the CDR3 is TGTGCCAGCAGTTTAGGCGGGAGTTCCTCCCTCGAGCAGTACTTC. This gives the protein CASSLGGSSSLEQYF.

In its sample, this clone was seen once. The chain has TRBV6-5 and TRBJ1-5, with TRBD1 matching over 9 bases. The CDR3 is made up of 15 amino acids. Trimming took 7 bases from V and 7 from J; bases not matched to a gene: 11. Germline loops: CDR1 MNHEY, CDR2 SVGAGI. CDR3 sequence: CASTPKTGGQQPQHF. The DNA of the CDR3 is TGTGCCAGCACTCCAAAAACAGGGGGCCAACAGCCCCAGCATTTT.

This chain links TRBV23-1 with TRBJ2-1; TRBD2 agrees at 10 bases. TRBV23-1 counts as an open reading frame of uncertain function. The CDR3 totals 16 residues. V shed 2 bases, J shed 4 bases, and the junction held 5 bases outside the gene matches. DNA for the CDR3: TGCGCCAGCAGTCAAAGAGGACTAGCGGATTACAATGAGCAGTTCTTC. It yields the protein CASSQRGLADYNEQFF.

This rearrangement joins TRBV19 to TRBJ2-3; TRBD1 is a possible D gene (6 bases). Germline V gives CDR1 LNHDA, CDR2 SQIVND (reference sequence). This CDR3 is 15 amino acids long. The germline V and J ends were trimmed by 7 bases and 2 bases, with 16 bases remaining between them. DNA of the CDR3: TGTGCCAGTAAGATACAGGGAGCTTTCACAGATACGCAGTATTTT. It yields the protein CASKIQGAFTDTQYF.

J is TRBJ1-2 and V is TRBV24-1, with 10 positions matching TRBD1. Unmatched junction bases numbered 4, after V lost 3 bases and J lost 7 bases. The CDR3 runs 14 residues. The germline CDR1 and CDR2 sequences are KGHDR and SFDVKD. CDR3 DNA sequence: TGTGCCACCAGTGATCCCGGACAGGGGGTTGGCTACACCTTC. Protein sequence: CATSDPGQGVGYTF.

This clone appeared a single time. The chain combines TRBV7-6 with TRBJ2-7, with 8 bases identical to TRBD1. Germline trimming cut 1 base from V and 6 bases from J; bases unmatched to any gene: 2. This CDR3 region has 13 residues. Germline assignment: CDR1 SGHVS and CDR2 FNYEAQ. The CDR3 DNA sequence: TGTGCCAGCAGCTTAGGGACAGGGACCGAGCAGTACTTC. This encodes CASSLGTGTEQYF.

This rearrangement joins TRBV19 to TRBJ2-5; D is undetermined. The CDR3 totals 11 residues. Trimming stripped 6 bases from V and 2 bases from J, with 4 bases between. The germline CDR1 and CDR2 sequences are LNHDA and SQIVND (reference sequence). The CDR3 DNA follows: TGTGCCAGTAGCAATCAAGAGACCCAGTACTTC. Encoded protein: CASSNQETQYF.

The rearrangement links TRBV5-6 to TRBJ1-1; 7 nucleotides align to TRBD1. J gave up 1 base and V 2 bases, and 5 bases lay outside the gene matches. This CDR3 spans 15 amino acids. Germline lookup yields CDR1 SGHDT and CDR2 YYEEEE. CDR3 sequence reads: CASSFTGVGNTEAFF. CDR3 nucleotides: TGTGCCAGCAGCTTCACAGGGGTGGGGAACACTGAAGCTTTCTTT.

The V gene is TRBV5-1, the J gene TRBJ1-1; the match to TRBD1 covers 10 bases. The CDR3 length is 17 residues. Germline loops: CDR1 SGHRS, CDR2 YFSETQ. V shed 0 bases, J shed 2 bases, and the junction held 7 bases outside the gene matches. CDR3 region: CASSLGGWDRGNTEAFF. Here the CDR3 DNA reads TGCGCCAGCAGCTTGGGAGGGTGGGACAGGGGTAACACTGAAGCTTTCTTT.

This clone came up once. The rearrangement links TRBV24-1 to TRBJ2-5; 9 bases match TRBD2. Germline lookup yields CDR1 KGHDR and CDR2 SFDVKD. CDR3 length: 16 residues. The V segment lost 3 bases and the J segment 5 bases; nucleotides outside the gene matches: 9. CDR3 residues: CATSDGDSGSLETQYF. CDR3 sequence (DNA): TGTGCCACCAGTGATGGCGATAGCGGGAGTTTGGAGACCCAGTACTTC.

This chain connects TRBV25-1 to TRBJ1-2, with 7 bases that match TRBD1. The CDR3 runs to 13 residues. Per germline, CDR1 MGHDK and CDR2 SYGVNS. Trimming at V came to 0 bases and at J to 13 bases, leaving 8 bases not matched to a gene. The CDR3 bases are TGTGCCAGCAGTGAATATGGACCAGGGGGGTGCACCTTC. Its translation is CASSEYGPGGCTF.